What follows are 12 T cell receptor beta chains derived from one specimen sequenced in a study of early T cells in non-severe SARS-CoV-2 infection. TCRdb ran MiXCR on the 5' RACE reads and lists one entry per CDR3 protein. The sample yields nearly 110,000 distinct CDR3 sequences, roughly 11% seen once. The sequenced material came from whole blood. Receptor source: an adult who was a healthcare worker with PCR-confirmed SARS-CoV-2 infection or an uninfected control (not recorded which).

This clonotype was observed many times. The V gene is TRBV6-5, the J gene TRBJ1-4, with 10 bases fitting TRBD1. The CDR3 runs 18 residues. Germline V gives CDR1 MNHEY, CDR2 SVGAGI. V was pared by 3 bases and J by 8 bases, with 15 bases of the junction left unmatched. CDR3 protein: CASSYRLDMGQGNEKLFF. The CDR3 nucleotides read TGTGCCAGCAGTTATCGACTTGACATGGGACAGGGGAACGAAAAACTGTTTTTT.

This clonotype was picked up a small number of times. The genes are TRBV9 and TRBJ2-6; maybe TRBD2 (6 bases). The CDR3 totals 14 residues. V was shortened by 7 bases and J by 0 bases, with 8 bases between the two germline ends. Germline CDR1 and CDR2: SGDLS and YYNGEE. This CDR3 is CASGGNSGANVLTF. The CDR3 nucleotides read TGTGCCAGCGGGGGGAACTCTGGGGCCAACGTCCTGACTTTC.

This clonotype was detected only a few times. The rearrangement uses TRBV2 and TRBJ2-6; no clear D gene. CDR3 size: 15 residues. Looked up from germline, CDR1 is SNHLY and CDR2 is FYNNEI. V was pared by 11 bases and J by 0 bases, with 14 bases between. This CDR3 is CAGLVFGSGANVLTF. In DNA, the CDR3 is TGTGCCGGGTTGGTCTTCGGCTCTGGGGCCAACGTCCTGACTTTC. Drawing the rest from reference TRBV2 and TRBJ2-6, the complete variable domain is EPEVTQTPSHQVTQMGQEVILRCVPISNHLYFYWYRQILGQKVEFLVSFYNNEISEKSEIFDDQFSVERPDGSNFTLKIRSTKLEDSAMYFCAGLVFGSGANVLTFGAGSRLTVL.

The table lists this clonotype with many counts. The rearrangement uses TRBV7-6 and TRBJ2-7, with 8 positions matching TRBD2. The CDR3 is 13 amino acids. The V segment lost 8 bases and the J segment 1 base; nucleotides outside the gene matches: 4. Germline-derived CDR1 and CDR2 are SGHVS and FNYEAQ. The CDR3 DNA reads TGTGCCAGCGGCACTAGCGGATCCTACGAGCAGTACTTC. Translation: CASGTSGSYEQYF.

This clonotype was recorded many times. The DNA of the CDR3 is TGTGCCAGCAGCCCCCGACAAAAGACCGGGGAGCTGTTTTTT. Translating it yields CASSPRQKTGELFF. The chain recombines TRBV7-2 with TRBJ2-2, with unresolved D. CDR3 length equals 14 residues. The V gene lost 5 bases and the J gene lost 5 bases, with 12 bases spanning the gap. Germline lookup yields CDR1 SGHTA and CDR2 FQGNSA.

This clonotype showed up just a few times. The CDR3 nucleotides read TGTGCCAGCGGGGGGTTCAATGAGCAGTTCTTC. Translating it yields CASGGFNEQFF. The chain combines TRBV11-2 with TRBJ2-1, with D possibly matching TRBD2 (6 bases). V lost 8 bases, J lost 6 bases, and 8 bases lay in between. Per germline, CDR1 SGHAT and CDR2 FQNNGV. The CDR3 totals 11 residues.

This clonotype was counted at least ten times. J is TRBJ2-7 and V is TRBV7-2; 14 nucleotides align to TRBD2. Germline V gives CDR1 SGHTA, CDR2 FQGNSA. The CDR3 is 19 residues long. The junction had 12 bases not matched to a gene; V was cut back by 4 bases and J by 1 base. In DNA form, the CDR3 reads TGTGCCAGCAGCTACCGCCCCGGACTAGCGGGAGGTTCGTCCTACGAGCAGTACTTC. This encodes CASSYRPGLAGGSSYEQYF. Full variable domain (missing parts from reference TRBV7-2 and TRBJ2-7): GAGVSQSPSNKVTEKGKDVELRCDPISGHTALYWYRQSLGQGLEFLIYFQGNSAPDKSGLPSDRFSAERTGGSVSTLTIQRTQQEDSAVYLCASSYRPGLAGGSSYEQYFGPGTRLTVT.

This clonotype occurred many times. This rearrangement joins TRBV13 to TRBJ1-1, with D unresolved. V lost 7 bases and J 1 base, leaving 16 bases between the germline ends. The CDR3 runs 15 residues. CDR1 and CDR2 from the germline V gene are PRHDT and FYEKMQ (reference sequence). Written as DNA, the CDR3 is TGTGCCAGCATCCGTGGGCCCTTATCGAACACTGAAGCTTTCTTT. Translating gives CASIRGPLSNTEAFF.

This clonotype came up many times. The V call is TRBV6-6, the J call TRBJ2-2; 7 bases match TRBD2. Trimming at V came to 10 bases and at J to 3 bases, leaving 5 bases not matched to a gene. The germline CDR1 and CDR2 sequences are MNHNY and SVGAGI (reference sequence). The CDR3 covers 13 residues. CDR3 nucleotides: TGTGCCACCGCGGGAGTTGACACCGGGGAGCTGTTTTTT. Translated, it gives CATAGVDTGELFF.

This clonotype was detected ten times or more. This chain joins TRBV4-1 and TRBJ1-4; D is uncertain. The CDR3 is 16 residues long. V was pared by 0 bases and J by 5 bases, with 13 bases between. Germline values: CDR1 MGHRA, CDR2 YSYEKL. The CDR3 loop reads CASSQEIALRNEKLFF. Written as DNA, the CDR3 is TGCGCCAGCAGCCAAGAGATCGCCCTAAGGAATGAAAAACTGTTTTTT.

This clonotype was seen repeatedly, ten times or more. V and J are TRBV6-1 and TRBJ2-7, with D possibly being TRBD1 (6 bases). Trimming removed 1 base at V and 2 bases at J, with 12 bases between. Germline CDR1 MNHNS, CDR2 SASEGT. The CDR3 loop spans 15 amino acids. In DNA, the CDR3 is TGTGCCAGCAGTGAAGGGACAGCCCCAGCCTACGAGCAGTACTTC. This gives the protein CASSEGTAPAYEQYF.

This clonotype has a count of ten or more. The V call is TRBV15, the J call TRBJ2-3; no reliable D call. V shed 1 base and J shed 5 bases, with 7 bases lying between them. The CDR3 has 13 amino acids. Germline CDR1 is LNHNV and CDR2 is YYDKDF (reference sequence). As DNA, the CDR3 is TGTGCCACCAGCAGAGTGCGTGAAGATACGCAGTATTTT. Its protein is CATSRVREDTQYF.